Described below is a single TCR beta chain sequence and its context. The antigen is unknown. The data derive from a study of identifying expanded T cells in peripheral blood. Overall study results and limits: Over about two and four weeks, about 17 and 20 clones changed, versus approximately 1.1 between replicates. Across healthy donors, higher total template counts meant significantly greater approximately two-week count variance.

Method: immunoSEQ multiplex PCR; TCRdb's copy keeps in-frame clones and lacks some. The table shows about 97,000 clones, with more than 70% occurring only once. During the collection period, no donor immune events like infections were recorded. The CDR3 spans 16 residues. V was shortened by 0 bases and J by 7 bases, with 18 bases between the two germline ends. Germline CDR1 and CDR2: MNHEY and SVGAGI. The sample consisted of blood. The receptor comes from a person aged 18 to 75 in good health. This chain links TRBV6-5 with TRBJ1-2; maybe TRBD1 (6 bases). The CDR3 loop is CASSYSFTGGGRGYTF. The DNA of the CDR3 is TGTGCCAGCAGTTACTCGTTTACTGGCGGGGGGCGTGGCTACACCTTC.